These 24 T cell receptor beta chains originate from one sample sequenced in a study of identical twins (dated by TCRdb to 2015 to 2016). Receptor libraries were prepared by 5' RACE. The instrument was an Illumina HiSeq 2000. TCRdb redid the processing of the public reads, applying fastp at Q25 and MiXCR, and retained in-frame beta chains. Rows matching on CDR3 protein sequence are summarized as one entry with the most common DNA and genes. A total of more than 400,000 distinct CDR3 sequences appear in this sample, nearly 15% of them only once. The top ten hold about 0.4% of the sample. These sequences were also reported in another study, on yellow fever vaccine responses in identical twins.

The sequenced sample was CD4+ T cells sorted from blood. Receptors were obtained from a woman in her late teens or twenties in good health.

At least ten counts were recorded for this clonotype. CDR3 nucleotides: TGTGCCAGCAGCTTAGCCACACGGACTAGCGGAGCCTACAATGAGCAGTTCTTC. This codes for CASSLATRTSGAYNEQFF. The gene calls are TRBV11-1 and TRBJ2-1; 10 bases are shared with TRBD2. The germline V gene has CDR1 SGHAT and CDR2 FQDESV (reference sequence). The CDR3 contains 18 residues. The V gene end was trimmed by 0 bases and the J gene end by 2 bases; junction bases not matched to a gene: 7.

The genes are TRBV12-3 or TRBV12-4 and TRBJ2-7, with D possibly TRBD1 on 6 matching bases. Trimming removed 6 bases from V and 0 bases from J, with 18 bases in between. The CDR3 has 16 amino acids. DNA for the CDR3: TGTGCCAGCAGCCCATATGGGACACGGAGCTCCTACGAGCAGTACTTC. Residues: CASSPYGTRSSYEQYF.

This clonotype showed up just a few times. The CDR3 bases are TGTGCCAGCAGCCCCCGTGATAGCGGGAGTGGGCGCGAGCAGTACTTC. Encoded protein: CASSPRDSGSGREQYF. The rearrangement links TRBV3-1 to TRBJ2-7, with 9 positions matching TRBD2. There are 16 residues in the CDR3. The V segment lost 4 bases and the J segment 6 bases; nucleotides outside the gene matches: 13. Germline V gives CDR1 LGHDT, CDR2 YNNKEL (reference sequence).

This chain joins TRBV4-1 and TRBJ1-2, with 10 nucleotides matching TRBD1. Germline V gene lookup returns CDR1 MGHRA and CDR2 YSYEKL. V trimming: 0 bases; J trimming: 5 bases; junction bases outside the gene matches: 3. The CDR3 contains 15 residues. The CDR3 coding sequence is TGCGCCAGCAGCCAAGATAGGGACAGGGGTTATGGCTACACCTTC. Its protein is CASSQDRDRGYGYTF.

Only a few counts were recorded for this clonotype. This rearrangement joins TRBV5-1 to TRBJ2-6, with a tentative D call TRBD1 (5 bases). This CDR3 contains 16 residues. Germline CDR1 is SGHRS and CDR2 is YFSETQ. Trimming left V 5 bases short and J 1 base short, with 13 bases between. The CDR3 nucleotides read TGCGCCAGCAGAGGGGATGCCTCTTCTGGGGCCAACGTCCTGACTTTC. It yields the protein CASRGDASSGANVLTF.

This clonotype was counted ten times or more. The CDR3 DNA reads TGTGCCAGCAGTCCAAAGCCCGTCGAGCAGTACGTC. Amino acid sequence: CASSPKPVEQYV. The rearrangement joins TRBV11-2 to TRBJ2-7; D is undetermined. The germline V gene encodes CDR1 SGHAT and CDR2 FQNNGV. Trimming left V 6 bases short and J 6 bases short, with 12 bases between. The CDR3 contains 12 residues.

The rearrangement uses TRBV11-3 and TRBJ2-3; 7 bases are shared with TRBD1. The CDR3 contains 14 residues. V was pared by 5 bases and J by 2 bases, with 4 bases of the junction left unmatched. Germline V gene sequence: CDR1 SGHNT, CDR2 YENEEA. CDR3 sequence (DNA): TGTGCCAGCAGCCTTCAGGGGGACACAGATACGCAGTATTTT. Amino acid sequence: CASSLQGDTDTQYF. Looking up the rest from reference TRBV11-3 and TRBJ2-3 gives the full variable domain: EAGVVQSPRYKIIEKKQPVAFWCNPISGHNTLYWYLQNLGQGPELLIRYENEEAVDDSQLPKDRFSAERLKGVDSTLKIQPAELGDSAVYLCASSLQGDTDTQYFGPGTRLTVL.

The chain carries TRBV12-3 or TRBV12-4 and TRBJ2-5; 11 bases are shared with TRBD2. V was pared by 8 bases and J by 4 bases, with 6 bases of the junction left unmatched. The CDR3 totals 14 residues. The CDR3 DNA is TGTGCCAGCGGTAGCGGGAGGGGTGCAGAGACCCAGTACTTC. This encodes CASGSGRGAETQYF.

The chain combines TRBV3-1 with TRBJ1-5; no definite D call. The CDR3 totals 13 residues. Deletions cut 2 bases from V and 5 bases from J, with 7 bases between. CDR1 LGHDT and CDR2 YNNKEL come from the germline V gene (reference sequence). CDR3 sequence reads: CASSQRQDQPQHF. CDR3 in DNA: TGTGCCAGCAGCCAACGTCAGGATCAGCCCCAGCATTTT.

The V and J genes are TRBV20-1 and TRBJ2-1; maybe TRBD1 (6 bases). This CDR3 has 15 residues. Trimming took 0 bases from V and 6 from J, leaving 15 bases between them. CDR1 is DFQATT, CDR2 SNEGSKA, per germline (reference sequence). The CDR3 DNA follows: TGCAGTGCTAGAGATCTCCAGGGGACCCTCAATGAGCAGTTCTTC. It codes for CSARDLQGTLNEQFF.

This clonotype has only a few counts. Written as DNA, the CDR3 is TGTGCCAGCAGCTTAGTGCCCTCGGGCGAGCAGTTCTTC. It yields the protein CASSLVPSGEQFF. The rearrangement uses TRBV7-9 and TRBJ2-1, with D uncertain. The CDR3 spans 13 residues. The germline V and J ends were trimmed by 1 base and 10 bases, with 11 bases remaining between them. Germline CDR1 reads SEHNR; CDR2 reads FQNEAQ (reference sequence).

This chain connects TRBV3-1 to TRBJ2-5; D is ambiguous. This CDR3 contains 15 residues. V gave up 0 bases and J gave up 7 bases, with 15 bases separating them. Germline loops: CDR1 LGHDT, CDR2 YNNKEL (reference sequence). CDR3 coding DNA: TGTGCCAGCAGCCAAGATGGAAAGTGGATAGGGACCCAGTACTTC. It codes for CASSQDGKWIGTQYF.

This clonotype was recorded a few times. This chain uses TRBV6-1 with TRBJ1-6; D gene ambiguous. The CDR3 spans 13 residues. V was pared by 7 bases and J by 5 bases, with 9 bases between. Germline V gene sequence: CDR1 MNHNS, CDR2 SASEGT. Written as DNA, the CDR3 is TGTGCCAGCATATATCGGAATAATTCACCCCTCCACTTT. Its translation is CASIYRNNSPLHF.

The genes are TRBV29-1 and TRBJ1-2, with TRBD1 as a possible D gene (5 bases). Per the germline V gene, CDR1 is SQVTM and CDR2 is ANQGSEA. The V and J ends lost 2 bases and 7 bases respectively, with 14 bases between them. This CDR3 has 13 residues. Written as DNA, the CDR3 is TGCAGCGTTGAATCGCAGGGTGCGTCTGGCTACACCTTC. Its protein product is CSVESQGASGYTF.

This clonotype has a count of ten or more. The chain is built from TRBV7-9 and TRBJ1-1; 8 nucleotides agree with TRBD1. The junction had 4 bases not matched to a gene; V was cut back by 6 bases and J by 4 bases. The CDR3 is 13 amino acids. Germline CDR1 is SEHNR and CDR2 is FQNEAQ (reference sequence). The CDR3 region has the DNA TGTGCCAGCAGATTAACAGGGGGCACTGAAGCTTTCTTT. This codes for CASRLTGGTEAFF. Based on the CDR3 plus reference TRBV7-9 and TRBJ1-1, the full variable domain is DTGVSQNPRHKITKRGQNVTFRCDPISEHNRLYWYRQTLGQGPEFLTYFQNEAQLEKSRLLSDRFSAERPKGSFSTLEIQRTEQGDSAMYLCASRLTGGTEAFFGQGTRLTVV.

This clonotype was counted at least ten times. At one end, the junction sequence differs from germline, possibly due to a read error. This chain joins TRBV2 and TRBJ2-3; D remains unclear. From germline, CDR1 is SNHLY and CDR2 FYNNEI. The CDR3 runs to 13 residues. The DNA of the CDR3 is TGCGCCAGCACTGGGCAGAGCACAGATACGCAGTATTTT. Its translation is CASTGQSTDTQYF.

This clonotype was counted between two and nine times. The junction shows a germline mismatch at one end, possibly a read error. The rearrangement links TRBV7-9 to TRBJ2-1; D is possibly TRBD2 (5 bases). Germline-derived CDR1 and CDR2 are SEHNR and FQNEAQ (reference sequence). This CDR3 is built from 11 residues. The CDR3 reads CASSLSRAVCF. CDR3 DNA sequence: TGTGCCAGCAGCTTATCGAGGGCCGTTTGCTTC.

This clonotype occurred a few times. The rearrangement joins TRBV28 to TRBJ2-1; D might be TRBD1 or TRBD2, each matching 6 bases. This CDR3 spans 18 amino acids. Trimming took 3 bases from V and 0 from J, leaving 18 bases between them. Germline CDR1 reads MDHEN; CDR2 reads SYDVKM. The DNA for the CDR3 is TGTGCCAGCAGTTTCCCTGGGGGGCGGGCGAGCTCCTACAATGAGCAGTTCTTC. This translates into CASSFPGGRASSYNEQFF.

The CDR3 is CASSVATGQAPMYEQYF. CDR3 in DNA: TGTGCCAGCAGCGTAGCTACAGGACAGGCGCCCATGTACGAGCAGTACTTC. The V gene is TRBV9, the J gene TRBJ2-7, with 7 bases matching TRBD1. Germline CDR1 is SGDLS and CDR2 is YYNGEE. The J segment lost 4 bases and the V segment lost 0 bases, leaving 13 bases of the junction unmatched. CDR3 size: 17 residues.

The gene calls are TRBV11-3 and TRBJ2-1; D tentatively fits TRBD1 or TRBD2 (6 bases each). The CDR3 runs to 16 residues. CDR1 is SGHNT and CDR2 is YENEEA in the germline V gene. V was pared by 0 bases and J by 6 bases, with 15 bases between. For the CDR3, the DNA is TGTGCCAGCAGCTTAGATCTCGGGGGCGAAATCAATGAGCAGTTCTTC. Amino acids: CASSLDLGGEINEQFF.

In its sample, this clonotype was seen a few times. In nucleotides, the CDR3 is TGCGCCAGCAGAAGGACAGGATCTTATGGCTACACCTTC. Translated: CASRRTGSYGYTF. The rearrangement joins TRBV5-1 to TRBJ1-2, with 7 bases identical to TRBD1. This CDR3 has 13 residues. Trimming cost V 5 bases and J 5 bases; bases outside gene matches: 6. Germline V CDR1 and CDR2: SGHRS, YFSETQ.

The rearrangement uses TRBV10-3 and TRBJ2-7; 7 bases are shared with TRBD2. CDR1 and CDR2 (germline): ENHRY, SYGVKD. The CDR3 covers 16 residues. The trim removed 0 bases at V and 3 bases at J, leaving 8 bases unmatched. The CDR3 DNA reads TGTGCCATCAGTGAGTCTGGGACCGGGACTAACTACGAGCAGTACGTC. As protein: CAISESGTGTNYEQYV.

V usage is TRBV28 and J usage is TRBJ1-5; TRBD1 matches at 10 bases. With V trimmed by 7 bases and J by 3 bases, 12 bases remained unmatched. Per germline, CDR1 MDHEN and CDR2 SYDVKM. The CDR3 has 17 residues. The CDR3 sequence: CASTLGGGQGYNQPQHF. The CDR3 DNA reads as TGTGCCAGCACTCTAGGCGGGGGACAGGGGTACAATCAGCCCCAGCATTTT.

The chain carries TRBV2 and TRBJ1-1; no definite D call. This CDR3 region has 18 residues. V lost 11 bases and J 4 bases, leaving 32 bases between the germline ends. The V gene's germline CDR1 is SNHLY and CDR2 FYNNEI. Here the CDR3 DNA reads TGTGCCCTCTGCCGCGGGTTGGGCGCGGGGAAGCTTATCACTGAAGCTTTCTTT. Encoded protein: CALCRGLGAGKLITEAFF.